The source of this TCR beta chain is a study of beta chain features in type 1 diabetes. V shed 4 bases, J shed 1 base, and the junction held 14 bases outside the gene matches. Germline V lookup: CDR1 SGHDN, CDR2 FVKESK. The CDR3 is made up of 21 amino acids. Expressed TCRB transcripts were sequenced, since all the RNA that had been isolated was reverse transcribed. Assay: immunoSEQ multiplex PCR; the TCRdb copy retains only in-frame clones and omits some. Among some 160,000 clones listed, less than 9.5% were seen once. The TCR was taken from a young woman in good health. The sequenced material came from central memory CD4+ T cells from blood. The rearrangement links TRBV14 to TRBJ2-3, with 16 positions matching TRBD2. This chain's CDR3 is CASSRQFPGLAGGRRTDTQYF. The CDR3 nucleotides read TGTGCCAGCAGCCGGCAATTTCCGGGACTAGCGGGAGGGCGTCGCACAGATACGCAGTATTTT.